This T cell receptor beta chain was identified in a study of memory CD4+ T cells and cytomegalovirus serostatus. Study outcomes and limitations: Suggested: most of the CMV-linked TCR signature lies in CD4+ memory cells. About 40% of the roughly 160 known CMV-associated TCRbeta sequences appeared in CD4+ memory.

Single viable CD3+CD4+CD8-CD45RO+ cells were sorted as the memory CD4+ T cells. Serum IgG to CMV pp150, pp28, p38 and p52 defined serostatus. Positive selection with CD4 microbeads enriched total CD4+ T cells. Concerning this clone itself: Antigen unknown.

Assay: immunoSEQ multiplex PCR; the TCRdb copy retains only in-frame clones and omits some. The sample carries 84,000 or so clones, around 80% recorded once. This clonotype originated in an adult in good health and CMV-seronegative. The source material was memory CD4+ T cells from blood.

This chain's CDR3 is CASSFGGLSSYEQYF. The CDR3 bases are TGCGCCAGCAGCTTTGGGGGCTTAAGCTCCTACGAGCAGTACTTC. The chain has TRBV5-1 and TRBJ2-7, with a tentative D call TRBD1 (6 bases). Trimming took 2 bases from V and 0 from J, leaving 12 bases between them. The CDR3 totals 15 residues. Germline values: CDR1 SGHRS, CDR2 YFSETQ. Full variable domain (rest looked up from reference TRBV5-1 and TRBJ2-7): KAGVTQTPRYLIKTRGQQVTLSCSPISGHRSVSWYQQTPGQGLQFLFEYFSETQRNKGNFPGRFSGRQFSNSRSEMNVSTLELGDSALYLCASSFGGLSSYEQYFGPGTRLTVT.